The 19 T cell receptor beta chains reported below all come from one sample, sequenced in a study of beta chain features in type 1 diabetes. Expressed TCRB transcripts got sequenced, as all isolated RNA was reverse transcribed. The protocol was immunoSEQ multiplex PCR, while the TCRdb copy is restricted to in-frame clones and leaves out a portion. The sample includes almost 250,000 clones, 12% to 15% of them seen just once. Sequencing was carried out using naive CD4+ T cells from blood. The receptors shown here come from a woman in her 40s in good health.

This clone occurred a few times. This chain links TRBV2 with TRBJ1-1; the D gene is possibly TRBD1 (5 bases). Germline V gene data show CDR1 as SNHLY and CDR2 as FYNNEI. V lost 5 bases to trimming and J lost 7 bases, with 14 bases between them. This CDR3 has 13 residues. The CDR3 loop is CASSPQGLGEAFF. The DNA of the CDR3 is TGTGCCAGCAGTCCTCAGGGTTTAGGTGAAGCTTTCTTT.

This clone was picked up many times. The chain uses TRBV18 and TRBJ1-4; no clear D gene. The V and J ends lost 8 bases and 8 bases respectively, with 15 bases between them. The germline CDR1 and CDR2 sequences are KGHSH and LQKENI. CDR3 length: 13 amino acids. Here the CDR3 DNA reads TGTGCCAGCCGTCGGTCCTTGGGCGAAAAACTGTTTTTT. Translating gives CASRRSLGEKLFF.

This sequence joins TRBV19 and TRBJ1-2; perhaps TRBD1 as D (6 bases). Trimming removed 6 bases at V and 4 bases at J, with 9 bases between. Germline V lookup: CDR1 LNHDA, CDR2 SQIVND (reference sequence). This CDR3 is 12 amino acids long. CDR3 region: CASSQDSYGYTF. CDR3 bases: TGTGCCAGTAGCCAGGACAGCTATGGCTACACCTTC.

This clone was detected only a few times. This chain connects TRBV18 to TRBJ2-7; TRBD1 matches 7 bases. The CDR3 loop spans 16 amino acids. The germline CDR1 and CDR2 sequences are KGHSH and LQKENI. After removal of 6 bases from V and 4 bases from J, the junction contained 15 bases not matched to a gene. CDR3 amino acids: CASSVLGLGGDYEQYF. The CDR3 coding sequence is TGTGCCAGCTCGGTCCTTGGTTTAGGGGGCGATTACGAGCAGTACTTC.

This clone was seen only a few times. CDR3 DNA: TGTGCCAGCAGCTTGGATGGGGAGGCGGGGATTCTCCACTTT. This codes for CASSLDGEAGILHF. The chain uses TRBV5-5 and TRBJ1-6; no clear D. This CDR3 is built from 14 residues. CDR1 and CDR2 from the germline V gene are SGHKS and YYEKEE (reference sequence). Trimming stripped 0 bases from V and 16 bases from J, with 17 bases between. The complete variable domain, with remaining parts taken from reference TRBV5-5 and TRBJ1-6, reads DAGVTQSPTHLIKTRGQQVTLRCSPISGHKSVSWYQQVLGQGPQFIFQYYEKEERGRGNFPDRFSARQFPNYSSELNVNALLLGDSALYLCASSLDGEAGILHFGNGTRLTVT.

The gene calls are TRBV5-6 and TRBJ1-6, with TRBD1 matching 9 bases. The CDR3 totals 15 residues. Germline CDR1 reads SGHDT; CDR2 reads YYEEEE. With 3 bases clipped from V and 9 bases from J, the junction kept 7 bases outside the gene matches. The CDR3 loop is CASSWGQGEGSPLHF. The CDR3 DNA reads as TGTGCCAGCAGCTGGGGACAGGGAGAAGGTTCACCCCTCCACTTT.

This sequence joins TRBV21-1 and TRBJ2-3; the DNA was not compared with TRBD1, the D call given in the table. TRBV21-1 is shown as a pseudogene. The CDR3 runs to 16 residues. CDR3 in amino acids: CASSKGDRGRKDTQYF. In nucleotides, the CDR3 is TGTGCCAGCAGCAAGGGGGACAGGGGGCGAAAAGATACGCAGTATTTT.

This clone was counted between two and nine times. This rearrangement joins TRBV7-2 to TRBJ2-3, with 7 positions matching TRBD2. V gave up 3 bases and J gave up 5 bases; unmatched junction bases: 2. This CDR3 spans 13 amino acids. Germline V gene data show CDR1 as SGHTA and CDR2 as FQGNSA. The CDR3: CASSLAGVDTQYF. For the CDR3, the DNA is TGTGCCAGCAGCTTGGCGGGGGTAGATACGCAGTATTTT.

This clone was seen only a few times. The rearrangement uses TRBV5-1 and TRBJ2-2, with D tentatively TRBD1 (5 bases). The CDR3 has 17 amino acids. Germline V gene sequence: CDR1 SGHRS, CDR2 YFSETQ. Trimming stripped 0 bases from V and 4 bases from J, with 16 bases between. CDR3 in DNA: TGCGCCAGCAGCTTGGGTTTCCTAGGGGTCGGCACCGGGGAGCTGTTTTTT. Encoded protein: CASSLGFLGVGTGELFF. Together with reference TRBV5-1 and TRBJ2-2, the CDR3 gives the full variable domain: KAGVTQTPRYLIKTRGQQVTLSCSPISGHRSVSWYQQTPGQGLQFLFEYFSETQRNKGNFPGRFSGRQFSNSRSEMNVSTLELGDSALYLCASSLGFLGVGTGELFFGEGSRLTVL.

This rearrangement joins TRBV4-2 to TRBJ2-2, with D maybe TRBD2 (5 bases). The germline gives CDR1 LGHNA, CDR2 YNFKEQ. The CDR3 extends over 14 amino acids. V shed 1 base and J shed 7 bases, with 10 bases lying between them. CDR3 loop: CASSQAGEHGELFF. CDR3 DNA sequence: TGTGCCAGCAGCCAAGCCGGGGAGCACGGGGAGCTGTTTTTT.

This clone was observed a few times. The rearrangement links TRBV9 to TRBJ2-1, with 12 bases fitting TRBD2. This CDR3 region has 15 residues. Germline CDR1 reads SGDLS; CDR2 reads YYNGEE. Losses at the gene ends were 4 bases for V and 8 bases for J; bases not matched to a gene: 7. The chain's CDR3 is CASSSLAGGLYEQFF. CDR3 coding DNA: TGTGCCAGCAGCTCCCTAGCGGGGGGGCTGTATGAGCAGTTCTTC.

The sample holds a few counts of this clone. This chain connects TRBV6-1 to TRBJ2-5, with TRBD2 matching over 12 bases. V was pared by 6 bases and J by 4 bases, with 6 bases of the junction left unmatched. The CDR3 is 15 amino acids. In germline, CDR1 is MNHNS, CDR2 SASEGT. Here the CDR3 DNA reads TGTGCCAGCAGACTAGCGGGGGGACTACGAGAGACCCAGTACTTC. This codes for CASRLAGGLRETQYF.

CDR3 sequence reads: CASSLFPAEQETQYF. The CDR3 bases are TGTGCCAGCAGCTTATTTCCCGCGGAACAAGAGACCCAGTACTTC. The J gene is TRBJ2-5, the V gene TRBV7-2; unclear D gene. Trimming took off 2 bases at V and 2 bases at J, with 12 bases between the two ends. Germline loops: CDR1 SGHTA, CDR2 FQGNSA. This CDR3 comprises 15 residues.

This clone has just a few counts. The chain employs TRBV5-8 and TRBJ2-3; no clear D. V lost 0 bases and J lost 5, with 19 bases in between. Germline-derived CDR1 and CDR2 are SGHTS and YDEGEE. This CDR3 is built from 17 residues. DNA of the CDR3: TGTGCCAGCAGCTTGGCCAGCAGACTTCCCCTGGGAGATACGCAGTATTTT. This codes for CASSLASRLPLGDTQYF.

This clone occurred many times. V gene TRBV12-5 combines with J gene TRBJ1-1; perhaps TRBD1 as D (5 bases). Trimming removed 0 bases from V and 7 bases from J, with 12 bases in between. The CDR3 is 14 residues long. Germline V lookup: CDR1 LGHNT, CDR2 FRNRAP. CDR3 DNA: TGTGCTAGTGGTTTGGTTCAGGGTCCCCGTGAAGCTTTCTTT. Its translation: CASGLVQGPREAFF.

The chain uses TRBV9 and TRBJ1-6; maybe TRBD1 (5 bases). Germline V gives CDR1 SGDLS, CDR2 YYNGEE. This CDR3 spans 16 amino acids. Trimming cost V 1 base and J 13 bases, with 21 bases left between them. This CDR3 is CASSVSISARDGPLHF. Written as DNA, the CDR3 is TGTGCCAGCAGCGTATCCATATCGGCCAGGGATGGGCCCCTCCACTTT.

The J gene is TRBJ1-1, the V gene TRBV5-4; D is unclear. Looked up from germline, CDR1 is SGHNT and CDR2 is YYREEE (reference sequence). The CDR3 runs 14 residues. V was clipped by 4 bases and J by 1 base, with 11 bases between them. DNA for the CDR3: TGTGCCAGCAGCCAACAGACGGCGAACACTGAAGCTTTCTTT. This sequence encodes CASSQQTANTEAFF.

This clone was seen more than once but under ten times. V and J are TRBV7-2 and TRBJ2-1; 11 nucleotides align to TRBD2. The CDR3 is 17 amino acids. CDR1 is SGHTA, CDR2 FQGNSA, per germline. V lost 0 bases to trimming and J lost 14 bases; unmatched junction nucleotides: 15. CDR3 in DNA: TGTGCCAGCAGCTTAGCGAGGGTTAGCGGGGGGGCCCCGAGGAAGTTCTTC. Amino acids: CASSLARVSGGAPRKFF.

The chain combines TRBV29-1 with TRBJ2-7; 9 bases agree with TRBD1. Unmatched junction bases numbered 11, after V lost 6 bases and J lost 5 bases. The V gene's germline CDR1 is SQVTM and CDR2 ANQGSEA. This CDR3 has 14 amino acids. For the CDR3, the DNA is TGCAGCGTAGCCCCGGGACAGGGAGGCAACGAGCAGTACTTC. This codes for CSVAPGQGGNEQYF.